This T cell receptor beta chain was recorded in a study of T-cell memory formation after mild COVID-19. Only a few counts were recorded for this clonotype. What it binds is unknown. V lost 4 bases and J 2 bases, leaving 12 bases between the germline ends. The CDR3 contains 14 residues. Germline V gives CDR1 SGDLS, CDR2 YYNGEE. With constant-segment primers, 5'RACE yielded cDNA libraries of TCR alpha and TCR beta that carried sample barcodes and UMIs. MiXCR was run by TCRdb on the 5' RACE reads, yielding one entry per CDR3 protein. The table lists roughly 130,000 distinct CDR3 sequences, approximately 15% of them singletons. Broader study findings: Pre-infection memory showed some responding clones, and this suggested that cross-reactive memory joined. Whereas later expanders leaned CD4+, clones contracting day 15 to 85 showed a balanced CD4/CD8 makeup. Day 37-peaking second-wave clones had unconfirmed SARS-CoV-2 specificity.

The material sequenced was PBMCs or a T cell subset sorted from them (not recorded which). J is TRBJ2-5 and V is TRBV9; D remains unclear. This TCR came from a man younger than 30 who had mild COVID-19 (a few samples of this study predate the infection). Cell type and time point are not known. In nucleotides, the CDR3 is TGTGCCAGCAGCTACGGCCAGCGACAAGAGACCCAGTACTTC. Translated, it gives CASSYGQRQETQYF.